The 9 T cell receptor beta chains below come from one sample, sequenced in a study of cytomegalovirus exposure and HLA in healthy donors. Sequenced by immunoSEQ multiplex PCR; TCRdb stores in-frame clones only, minus some. The sample consists of under 400,000 clones, 88% of them appearing once. The material sequenced was PBMCs. These receptors originate from a man younger than 40 in good health and CMV-seronegative.

The chain's CDR3 is CASNRGEHYGYTF. CDR3 nucleotide sequence: TGCGCCAGCAACCGGGGAGAGCACTATGGCTACACCTTC. The chain joins TRBV5-1 to TRBJ1-2; unclear D gene. Trimming left V 6 bases short and J 3 bases short, with 12 bases between. Germline V lookup: CDR1 SGHRS, CDR2 YFSETQ. The CDR3 consists of 13 residues.

DNA of the CDR3: TGTGCCAGCGGGGTAGCGGGGGGGCAAGAGACCCAGTACTTC. This codes for CASGVAGGQETQYF. The J gene is TRBJ2-5, the V gene TRBV7-9, with 11 positions matching TRBD2. The CDR3 contains 14 residues. From germline, CDR1 is SEHNR and CDR2 FQNEAQ (reference sequence). Germline trimming cut 8 bases from V and 2 bases from J; bases unmatched to any gene: 4.

The chain couples TRBV11-2 to TRBJ2-3; 7 bases agree with TRBD1. In germline, CDR1 is SGHAT, CDR2 FQNNGV. The trim removed 5 bases at V and 1 base at J, leaving 12 bases unmatched. The CDR3 totals 17 residues. As DNA, the CDR3 is TGTGCCAGCAGCCCTCGGGACAGACCTTGGGGCACAGATACGCAGTATTTT. As protein: CASSPRDRPWGTDTQYF.

The V and J genes are TRBV7-2 and TRBJ1-2; possible D gene TRBD1, 5 bases. This CDR3 has 14 residues. Germline assignment: CDR1 SGHTA and CDR2 FQGNSA. V was clipped by 1 base and J by 4 bases, with 10 bases between them. CDR3 amino acids: CASSLVSTVYGYTF. CDR3 bases: TGTGCCAGCAGCTTAGTGTCGACAGTCTATGGCTACACCTTC.

This rearrangement joins TRBV29-1 to TRBJ2-7; D perhaps matches TRBD1 (6 bases). Trimming shortened V by 7 bases and J by 0 bases, and 19 bases separated the two germline ends. The CDR3 sequence is 15 residues long. Germline CDR1 reads SQVTM; CDR2 reads ANQGSEA. Here the CDR3 reads CSALFQGTSSYEQYF. DNA of the CDR3: TGCAGCGCCCTTTTCCAGGGGACGAGCTCCTACGAGCAGTACTTC.

This chain connects TRBV9 to TRBJ1-1, with 8 bases that match TRBD1. V gave up 4 bases and J gave up 3 bases; unmatched junction bases: 11. Germline V CDR1 and CDR2: SGDLS, YYNGEE. The CDR3 is made up of 16 amino acids. The CDR3 protein is CASSSDRGPGDTEAFF. In DNA, the CDR3 is TGTGCCAGCAGCTCCGACAGGGGTCCCGGGGACACTGAAGCTTTCTTT. The whole variable domain, remainder taken from reference TRBV9 and TRBJ1-1, is DSGVTQTPKHLITATGQRVTLRCSPRSGDLSVYWYQQSLDQGLQFLIQYYNGEERAKGNILERFSAQQFPDLHSELNLSSLELGDSALYFCASSSDRGPGDTEAFFGQGTRLTVV.

The rearrangement uses TRBV2 and TRBJ1-2; TRBD1 matches 7 bases. Unmatched junction bases numbered 5, after V lost 3 bases and J lost 1 base. Germline CDR1 is SNHLY and CDR2 is FYNNEI. This CDR3 comprises 15 residues. The CDR3 loop reads CASSDWGQSNYGYTF. DNA of the CDR3: TGTGCCAGCAGTGACTGGGGACAGAGTAACTATGGCTACACCTTC.

The CDR3 nucleotides are TGCGCCAGCAGCTTGGGGGGCAGTCAGAACACTGAAGCTTTCTTT. Amino acids: CASSLGGSQNTEAFF. The rearrangement joins TRBV5-1 to TRBJ1-1; D perhaps matches TRBD1 (5 bases). Germline assignment: CDR1 SGHRS and CDR2 YFSETQ. The V and J ends lost 0 bases and 1 base respectively, with 10 bases between them. The CDR3 sequence is 15 residues long.

The V gene is TRBV2, the J gene TRBJ2-7; perhaps TRBD1 as D (5 bases). Trimming pared 6 bases from V and 2 bases from J, leaving 14 bases between. Germline V gene lookup returns CDR1 SNHLY and CDR2 FYNNEI. The CDR3 consists of 14 residues. CDR3: CASSVLGRAYEQYF. CDR3 DNA sequence: TGTGCCAGCAGCGTCCTAGGCAGGGCCTACGAGCAGTACTTC.